The clone carrying this TCR beta chain has only a few counts. No antigen is known for it. The data belong to a study of T-cell reconstitution after alpha-beta-depleted transplantation in children. The CDR3 has 11 residues. The germline gives CDR1 MGHDK, CDR2 SYGVNS. Trimming stripped 4 bases from V and 12 bases from J, with 13 bases between. Preparation of the TCRbeta library used unique molecular identifiers. TCRdb ran MiXCR on the PCR reads and lists one entry per CDR3 protein. The table has around 580,000 distinct CDR3 sequences, 27% seen once. Findings and caveats of the study: T cells produced anew were the main source of T-cell counts and diversity one year after transplant. It was reported that alpha-beta T cells came from several hundred expanded graft clones (about two months after transplant). The study traced high day-60 TCRbeta diversity in some patients to surviving recipient T cells and thymic progenitors.

The V call is TRBV25-1, the J call TRBJ2-7; D is perhaps TRBD1 or TRBD2 (5 bases each). Source: PBMCs, taken before TCRalphabeta/CD19-depleted stem cell transplant. This TCR was sampled from a boy in the first two years of life with Wiskott-Aldrich syndrome, due to receive a stem cell transplant. The CDR3 spells CASSATGPRYF. CDR3 nucleotide sequence: TGTGCCAGCAGTGCGACGGGGCCGCGGTACTTC.